Following are 9 T cell receptor beta chains from one sample sequenced in a study of T cell repertoires in cytomegalovirus infection. TCRdb re-called the reads with MiXCR, one entry per CDR3 protein. The table lists about 140,000 distinct CDR3 sequences, about 6% of them singletons. Material: PBMCs. The receptors originated from a human donor in good health (CMV status not recorded). Some clones in this sample may be carry-over from other donors' samples.

This clonotype was seen a handful of times. V and J are TRBV7-2 and TRBJ2-2; D not certain. The V end lost 4 bases, the J end lost 3 bases, and 12 bases lay between the germline ends. CDR1 is SGHTA, CDR2 FQGNSA, per germline. This CDR3 has 15 amino acids. The CDR3 coding sequence is TGTGCCAGCAGCTCCATGGGCCGGGACACCGGGGAGCTGTTTTTT. Translation gives CASSSMGRDTGELFF.

This clonotype was recorded at least ten times. The J gene is TRBJ1-1, the V gene TRBV7-8; possibly TRBD1 for D (5 bases). Trimming took 1 base from V and 1 from J, leaving 10 bases between them. This CDR3 spans 15 amino acids. Germline CDR1 is SGHVS and CDR2 is FQNEAQ. CDR3 residues: CASSLDLGTNTEAFF. CDR3 DNA: TGTGCCAGCAGCTTAGATCTGGGGACGAACACTGAAGCTTTCTTT.

The table lists this clonotype with a few counts. The chain employs TRBV6-2 or TRBV6-3 and TRBJ1-5, with D maybe TRBD1 (6 bases). Germline lookup yields CDR1 MNHEY and CDR2 SVGEGT. V lost 8 bases and J lost 3, with 14 bases in between. CDR3 length: 14 residues. The CDR3 nucleotides read TGTGCCAGCTCGGGGACAAGCCTCAATCAGCCCCAGCATTTT. Its protein is CASSGTSLNQPQHF.

In its sample, this clonotype was seen many times. This sequence joins TRBV5-6 and TRBJ2-1; 7 bases are a match to TRBD2. The CDR3 is made up of 15 amino acids. The J segment lost 5 bases and the V segment lost 3 bases, leaving 8 bases of the junction unmatched. Germline values: CDR1 SGHDT, CDR2 YYEEEE. The CDR3 loop reads CASSSDGTTHNEQFF. The DNA of the CDR3 is TGTGCCAGCAGCTCCGACGGGACTACACACAATGAGCAGTTCTTC.

This clonotype came up many times. CDR3 in DNA: TGTGCCAGCCTCGACAGGGAAAAACTGTTTTTT. As protein: CASLDREKLFF. The rearrangement links TRBV2 to TRBJ1-4; D is possibly TRBD1 (6 bases). In germline, CDR1 is SNHLY, CDR2 FYNNEI. This CDR3 has 11 residues. V lost 8 bases to trimming and J lost 8 bases, with 9 bases between them.

This clonotype was counted many times. The chain joins TRBV19 to TRBJ1-5; 9 bases are shared with TRBD1. Germline values: CDR1 LNHDA, CDR2 SQIVND (reference sequence). The length of the CDR3 is 15 residues. After removal of 4 bases from V and 3 bases from J, the junction contained 4 bases not matched to a gene. CDR3 coding DNA: TGTGCCAGTAGTACCACAGGGGGCTACAATCAGCCCCAGCATTTT. Its protein is CASSTTGGYNQPQHF.

In this sample, this clonotype turned up many times. The chain joins TRBV20-1 to TRBJ1-2; TRBD1 matches 7 bases. The ends lost 1 base at V and 2 bases at J; junction bases unmatched: 4. CDR1 DFQATT and CDR2 SNEGSKA come from the germline V gene (reference sequence). The CDR3 is 14 residues long. CDR3 bases: TGCAGTGCTAGAGGCGGGGACAGCAACTATGGCTACACCTTC. Protein: CSARGGDSNYGYTF.

The chain couples TRBV4-2 to TRBJ1-2; D perhaps matches TRBD1 (5 bases). The germline V and J ends were trimmed by 0 bases and 7 bases, with 15 bases remaining between them. The CDR3 is made up of 15 amino acids. Per the germline V gene, CDR1 is LGHNA and CDR2 is YNFKEQ. The CDR3 coding sequence is TGTGCCAGCAGCCAAGATCGGGCAGGGCTCGCTGGCTACACCTTC. Translating it yields CASSQDRAGLAGYTF.

This clonotype occurred many times. The chain combines TRBV7-9 with TRBJ2-7; D ambiguous. The CDR3 spans 12 residues. Trimming left V 4 bases short and J 3 bases short, with 7 bases between. Germline V lookup: CDR1 SEHNR, CDR2 FQNEAQ (reference sequence). In DNA form, the CDR3 reads TGTGCCAGCAGCTCCACAATCTACGAGCAGTACTTC. It yields the protein CASSSTIYEQYF. Drawing the rest from reference TRBV7-9 and TRBJ2-7, the complete variable domain is DTGVSQNPRHKITKRGQNVTFRCDPISEHNRLYWYRQTLGQGPEFLTYFQNEAQLEKSRLLSDRFSAERPKGSFSTLEIQRTEQGDSAMYLCASSSTIYEQYFGPGTRLTVT.